This T cell receptor (beta chain) was sequenced in a study of lymphopenia after photon versus proton radiotherapy. The trim removed 8 bases at V and 8 bases at J, leaving 27 bases unmatched. Germline V gene data show CDR1 as MDHEN and CDR2 as SYDVKM. This CDR3 has 19 amino acids. General observations from the study: After the lymphocyte nadir, photon-treated repertoires showed oligoclonal expansion, especially of CD8+ Temra cells.

The table came from immunoSEQ multiplex PCR; TCRdb's copy has only in-frame clones and leaves some out. The sample lists about 35,000 clones; 80% to 95% were seen once. Notes on this clone: Its antigen is as yet unknown.

The origin of this receptor is a man aged 55-75 years with cholangiocarcinoma. V is TRBV28 and J is TRBJ1-2, with TRBD1 matching 9 bases. This sample comprised peripheral blood, obtained from a patient treated with photon-based radiotherapy. This CDR3 is CASYPLLRGQGLTYMGYTF. The CDR3 nucleotides read TGTGCCAGCTACCCCCTCCTGAGGGGACAGGGATTAACTTATATGGGCTACACCTTC.